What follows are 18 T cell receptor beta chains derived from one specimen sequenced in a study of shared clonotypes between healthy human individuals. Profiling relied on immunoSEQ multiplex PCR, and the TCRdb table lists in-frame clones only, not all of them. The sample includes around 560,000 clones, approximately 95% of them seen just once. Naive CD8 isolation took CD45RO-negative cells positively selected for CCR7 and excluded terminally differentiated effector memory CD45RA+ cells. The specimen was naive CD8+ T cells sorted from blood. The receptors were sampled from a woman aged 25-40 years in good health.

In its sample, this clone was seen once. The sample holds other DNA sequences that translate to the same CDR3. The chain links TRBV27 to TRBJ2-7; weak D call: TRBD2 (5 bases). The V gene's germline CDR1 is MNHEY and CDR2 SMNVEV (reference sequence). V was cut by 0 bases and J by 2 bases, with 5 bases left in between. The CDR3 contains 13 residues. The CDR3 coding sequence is TGTGCCAGCAGTTTATCGGGAGCCTACGAGCAGTACTTC. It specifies CASSLSGAYEQYF.

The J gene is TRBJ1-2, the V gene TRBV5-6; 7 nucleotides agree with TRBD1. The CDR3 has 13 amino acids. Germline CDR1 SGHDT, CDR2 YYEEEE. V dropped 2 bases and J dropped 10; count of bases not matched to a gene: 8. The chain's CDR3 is CASSFDRDLYYTF. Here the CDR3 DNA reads TGTGCCAGCAGCTTTGACAGGGACCTTTACTACACCTTC.

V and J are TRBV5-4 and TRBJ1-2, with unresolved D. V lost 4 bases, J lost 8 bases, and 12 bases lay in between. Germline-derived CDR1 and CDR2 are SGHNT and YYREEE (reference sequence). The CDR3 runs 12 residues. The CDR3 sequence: CASSLQLEGYTF. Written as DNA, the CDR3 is TGTGCCAGCAGCCTCCAGTTGGAGGGCTACACCTTC.

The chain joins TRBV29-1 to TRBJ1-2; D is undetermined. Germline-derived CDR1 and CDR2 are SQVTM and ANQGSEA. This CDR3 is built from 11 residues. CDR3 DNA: TGCAGTGTCCGCTTGATGCATGGCTACACCTTC. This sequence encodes CSVRLMHGYTF.

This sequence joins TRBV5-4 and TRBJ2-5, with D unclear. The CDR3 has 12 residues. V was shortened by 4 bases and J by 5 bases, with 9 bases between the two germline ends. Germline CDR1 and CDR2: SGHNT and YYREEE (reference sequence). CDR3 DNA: TGTGCCAGCAGCCCCGGTCTGGAGACCCAGTACTTC. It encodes CASSPGLETQYF.

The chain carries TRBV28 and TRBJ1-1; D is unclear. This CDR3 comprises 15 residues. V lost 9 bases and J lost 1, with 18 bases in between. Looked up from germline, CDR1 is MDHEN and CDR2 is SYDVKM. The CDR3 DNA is TGTGCCAGTTTACCGAGGGAGTTTCCGAACACTGAAGCTTTCTTT. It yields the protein CASLPREFPNTEAFF.

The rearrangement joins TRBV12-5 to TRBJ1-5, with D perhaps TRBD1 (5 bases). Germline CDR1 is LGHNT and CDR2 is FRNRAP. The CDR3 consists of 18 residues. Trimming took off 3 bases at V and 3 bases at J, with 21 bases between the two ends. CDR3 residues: CASGFSIRDGDYNQPQHF. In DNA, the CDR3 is TGTGCTAGTGGTTTTTCCATCCGGGACGGAGACTACAATCAGCCCCAGCATTTT.

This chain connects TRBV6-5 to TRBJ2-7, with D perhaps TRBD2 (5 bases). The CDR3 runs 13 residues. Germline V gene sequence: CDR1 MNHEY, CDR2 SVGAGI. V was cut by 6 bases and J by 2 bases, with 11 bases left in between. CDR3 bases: TGTGCCAGCAGCCTGGACGGGACCTACGAGCAGTACTTC. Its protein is CASSLDGTYEQYF.

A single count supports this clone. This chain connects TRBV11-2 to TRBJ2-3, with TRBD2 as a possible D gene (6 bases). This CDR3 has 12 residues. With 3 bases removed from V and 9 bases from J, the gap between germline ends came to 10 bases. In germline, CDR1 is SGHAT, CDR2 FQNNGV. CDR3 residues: CASSLEGETQYF. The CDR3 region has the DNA TGTGCCAGCAGCTTGGAGGGCGAGACGCAGTATTTT. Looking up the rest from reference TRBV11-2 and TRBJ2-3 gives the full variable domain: EAGVAQSPRYKIIEKRQSVAFWCNPISGHATLYWYQQILGQGPKLLIQFQNNGVVDDSQLPKDRFSAERLKGVDSTLKIQPAKLEDSAVYLCASSLEGETQYFGPGTRLTVL.

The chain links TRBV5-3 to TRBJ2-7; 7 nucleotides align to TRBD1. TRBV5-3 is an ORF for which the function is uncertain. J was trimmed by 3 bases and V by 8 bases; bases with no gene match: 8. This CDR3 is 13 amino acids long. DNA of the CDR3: TGTGCCAGCAGCCATTGGACAGGCTACGAGCAGTACTTC. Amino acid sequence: CASSHWTGYEQYF.

For the CDR3, the DNA is TGTGCCAGCTGGGCTAGCGGAGACTACGAGCAGTACTTC. Translation: CASWASGDYEQYF. This rearrangement joins TRBV6-5 to TRBJ2-7; TRBD2 matches 7 bases. J gave up 3 bases and V 8 bases, and 7 bases lay outside the gene matches. CDR1 and CDR2 from the germline V gene are MNHEY and SVGAGI. This CDR3 has 13 amino acids.

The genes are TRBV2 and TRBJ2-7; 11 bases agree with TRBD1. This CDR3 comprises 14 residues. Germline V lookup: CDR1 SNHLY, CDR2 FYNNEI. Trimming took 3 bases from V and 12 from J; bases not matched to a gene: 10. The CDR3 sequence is CASSERTGGAPGYF. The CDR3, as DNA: TGTGCCAGCAGTGAGAGGACAGGGGGCGCACCAGGGTACTTC.

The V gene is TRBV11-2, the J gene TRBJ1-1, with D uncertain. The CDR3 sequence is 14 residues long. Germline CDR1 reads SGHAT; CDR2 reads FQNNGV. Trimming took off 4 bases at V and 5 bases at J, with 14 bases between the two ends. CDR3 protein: CASSSGIPGTEAFF. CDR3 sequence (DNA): TGTGCCAGCAGCTCCGGGATTCCTGGGACTGAAGCTTTCTTT.

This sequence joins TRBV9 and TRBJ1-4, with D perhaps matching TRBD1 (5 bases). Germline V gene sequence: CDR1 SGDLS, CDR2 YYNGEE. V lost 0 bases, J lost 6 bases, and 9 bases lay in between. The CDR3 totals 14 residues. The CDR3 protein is CASSVGGAYEKLFF. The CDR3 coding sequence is TGTGCCAGCAGCGTAGGAGGGGCCTATGAAAAACTGTTTTTT. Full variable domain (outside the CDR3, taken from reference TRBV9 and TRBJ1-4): DSGVTQTPKHLITATGQRVTLRCSPRSGDLSVYWYQQSLDQGLQFLIQYYNGEERAKGNILERFSAQQFPDLHSELNLSSLELGDSALYFCASSVGGAYEKLFFGSGTQLSVL.

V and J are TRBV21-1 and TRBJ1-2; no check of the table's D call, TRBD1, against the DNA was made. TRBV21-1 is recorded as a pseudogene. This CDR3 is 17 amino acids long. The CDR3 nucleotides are TGTGCCAGCAGCAAAGTGGACAGGGCGAGCTATAACTATGGCTACACCTTC. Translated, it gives CASSKVDRASYNYGYTF.

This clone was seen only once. The CDR3 is CASSTFQEKNTEAFF. The DNA for the CDR3 is TGTGCCAGCAGTACATTTCAGGAGAAGAACACTGAAGCTTTCTTT. This chain connects TRBV28 to TRBJ1-1; D uncertain. There are 15 residues in the CDR3. Germline V gene lookup returns CDR1 MDHEN and CDR2 SYDVKM. The V gene lost 5 bases and the J gene lost 1 base, with 14 bases spanning the gap.

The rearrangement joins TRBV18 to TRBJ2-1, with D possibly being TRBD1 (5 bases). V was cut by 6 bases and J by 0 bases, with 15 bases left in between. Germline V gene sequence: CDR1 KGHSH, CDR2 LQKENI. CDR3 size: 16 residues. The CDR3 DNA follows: TGTGCCAGCTCCCGGGCCCCAGGGCCCTCCTACAATGAGCAGTTCTTC. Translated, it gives CASSRAPGPSYNEQFF.

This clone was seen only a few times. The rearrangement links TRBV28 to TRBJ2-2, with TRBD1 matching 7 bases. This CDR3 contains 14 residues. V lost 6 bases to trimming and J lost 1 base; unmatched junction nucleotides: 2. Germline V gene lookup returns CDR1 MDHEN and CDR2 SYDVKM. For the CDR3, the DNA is TGTGCCAGCAGGGACAGGAAGAACACCGGGGAGCTGTTTTTT. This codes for CASRDRKNTGELFF.